This T cell receptor (beta chain) emerged from a study of shared clonotypes between healthy human individuals. Per the germline V gene, CDR1 is LNHNV and CDR2 is YYDKDF (reference sequence). V shed 3 bases, J shed 4 bases, and the junction held 6 bases outside the gene matches. The CDR3 is made up of 16 amino acids. Adults of Caucasian background living in Nashville, Tennessee made up all donors. Findings of the study overall: Clonotypes which were not shared had lower generation probabilities than clonotypes that all four donors shared. In this cohort, only blood was sampled, and tissue repertoires likely differ. Shared across a few donors were around 5% of the naive CD4 clonotypes.

To note about this clone: As yet, its antigen is unknown.

Sequencing was performed with immunoSEQ multiplex PCR; in TCRdb, only in-frame clones are kept and a portion is missing. In the table there are millions of clones, 85% to 95% of which are singletons. V and J are TRBV15 and TRBJ2-6, with 7 positions matching TRBD2. The specimen was naive CD4+ T cells sorted from blood. Subset meaning: CD45RA+ positively selected. This clonotype was sampled from a man aged 18 to 29 in good health. As DNA, the CDR3 is TGTGCCACCAGCAGGGGCGGGAGTGCCGGGGCCAACGTCCTGACTTTC. As protein: CATSRGGSAGANVLTF.